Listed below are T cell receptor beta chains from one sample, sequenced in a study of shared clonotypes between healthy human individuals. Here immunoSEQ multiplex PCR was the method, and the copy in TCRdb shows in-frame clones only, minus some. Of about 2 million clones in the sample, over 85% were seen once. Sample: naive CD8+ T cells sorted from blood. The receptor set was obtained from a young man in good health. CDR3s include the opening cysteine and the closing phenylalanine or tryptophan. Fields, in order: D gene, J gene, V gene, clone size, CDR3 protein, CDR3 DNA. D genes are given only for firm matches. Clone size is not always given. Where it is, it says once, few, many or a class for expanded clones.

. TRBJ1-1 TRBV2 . CASSEEGWTEAFF TGTGCCAGCAGTGAGGAGGGTTGGACTGAAGCTTTCTTT
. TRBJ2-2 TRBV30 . CAWSEDTGELFF TGTGCCTGGAGCGAGGACACCGGGGAGCTGTTTTTT
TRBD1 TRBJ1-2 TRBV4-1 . CASSQEPGGLYGYTF TGCGCCAGCAGCCAAGAACCAGGGGGCCTCTATGGCTACACCTTC
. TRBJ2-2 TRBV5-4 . CASSVATGELFF TGTGCCAGCAGCGTGGCAACCGGGGAGCTGTTTTTT
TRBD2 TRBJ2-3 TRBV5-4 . CASSSPLAGADTQYF TGTGCCAGCAGCTCCCCTCTAGCGGGGGCAGATACGCAGTATTTT
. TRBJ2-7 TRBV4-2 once CASSQLGLTEGGKYEQYF TGTGCCAGCAGCCAGCTTGGGCTGACGGAGGGGGGAAAGTACGAGCAGTACTTC
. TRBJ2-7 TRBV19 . CASSKESSYEQYF TGTGCCAGTAGTAAAGAGAGCTCCTACGAGCAGTACTTC
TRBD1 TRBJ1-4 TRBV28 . CASRPTGANEKLFF TGTGCCAGCAGACCAACAGGGGCTAATGAAAAACTGTTTTTT
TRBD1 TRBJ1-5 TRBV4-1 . CASSLGQGGQPQHF TGCGCCAGCAGCCTGGGACAGGGGGGTCAGCCCCAGCATTTT
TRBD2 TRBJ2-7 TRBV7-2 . CASSPRERTSGRASHEQYF TGTGCCAGCAGCCCCCGGGAGAGGACTAGCGGGAGGGCGTCCCACGAGCAGTACTTC
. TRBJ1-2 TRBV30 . CAWTEGEGYTF TGTGCCTGGACTGAGGGAGAAGGCTACACCTTC
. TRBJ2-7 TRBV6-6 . CASSHITGILPYEQYF TGTGCCAGCAGCCATATTACCGGGATCTTGCCCTACGAGCAGTACTTC
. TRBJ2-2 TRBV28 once CASSLSDETGELFF TGTGCCAGCAGTTTATCGGACGAGACCGGGGAGCTGTTTTTT
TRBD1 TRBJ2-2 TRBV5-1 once CASSLEGTGGTGELFF TGCGCCAGCAGCTTGGAGGGGACAGGGGGCACCGGGGAGCTGTTTTTT
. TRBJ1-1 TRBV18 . CASSPPKGRGGTEAFF TGTGCCAGCTCACCCCCTAAGGGACGTGGGGGCACTGAAGCTTTCTTT
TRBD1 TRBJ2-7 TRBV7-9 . CASSLDRDDEQYF TGTGCCAGCAGCTTGGACAGGGACGACGAGCAGTACTTC